Following are 8 T cell receptor beta chains from one sample sequenced in a study of blood T cell repertoires in COVID-19. Some clones are missing from TCRdb's copy, which holds only in-frame ones; the method was immunoSEQ multiplex PCR. This sample has approximately 170,000 clones, with 81% found just once. Input material: peripheral blood. The receptors stem from a man aged 60 to 69 with active or convalescent COVID-19.

Only one count was recorded for this clone. This sequence joins TRBV7-3 and TRBJ2-7; no clear D gene. In germline, CDR1 is SGHTA, CDR2 FQGTGA. V lost 5 bases to trimming and J lost 6 bases, with 14 bases between them. This CDR3 is 13 amino acids long. CDR3 in DNA: TGTGCCAGCAGCCCCGGCCCAGGCAGCGAGCAGTACTTC. Translated, it gives CASSPGPGSEQYF.

The V and J genes are TRBV29-1 and TRBJ2-5; 14 nucleotides match TRBD2. Germline V gene lookup returns CDR1 SQVTM and CDR2 ANQGSEA. There are 18 residues in the CDR3. The V gene end was trimmed by 7 bases and the J gene end by 2 bases; junction bases not matched to a gene: 15. The CDR3 reads CSGAGTSGSFRKQETQYF. CDR3 sequence (DNA): TGCAGCGGCGCCGGGACTAGCGGGAGTTTTCGAAAGCAAGAGACCCAGTACTTC.

J is TRBJ2-1 and V is TRBV13; TRBD2 agrees at 11 bases. V lost 5 bases and J lost 1; bases outside the gene matches: 7. Germline V gene data show CDR1 as PRHDT and CDR2 as FYEKMQ (reference sequence). The CDR3 is made up of 17 amino acids. For the CDR3, the DNA is TGTGCCAGCAGCCCGTCAGGACTAGCGGGTTCCTACAATGAGCAGTTCTTC. The encoded protein is CASSPSGLAGSYNEQFF.

The V gene is TRBV10-1, the J gene TRBJ1-4; TRBD1 might be the D (5 bases). The V and J ends lost 3 bases and 10 bases respectively, with 15 bases between them. This CDR3 is built from 14 residues. The V gene's germline CDR1 is WNHNN and CDR2 SYGVQD (reference sequence). The CDR3 DNA sequence: TGCGCCAGCAGTGACCCGGCTCAGGGTGGAAAACTGTTTTTT. It encodes CASSDPAQGGKLFF.

This clone has a single count. This rearrangement joins TRBV9 to TRBJ2-2, with D hard to call. V was pared by 4 bases and J by 6 bases, with 13 bases between. The CDR3 contains 14 residues. In germline, CDR1 is SGDLS, CDR2 YYNGEE. This CDR3 reads CASSLSPQAGELFF. The DNA of the CDR3 is TGTGCCAGCAGCCTCTCCCCCCAGGCCGGGGAGCTGTTTTTT.

The table lists this clone with a count of one. The genes are TRBV7-9 and TRBJ2-7; 7 bases are shared with TRBD1. This CDR3 comprises 12 residues. V gave up 5 bases and J gave up 8 bases; unmatched junction bases: 6. CDR1 is SEHNR, CDR2 FQNEAQ, per germline (reference sequence). DNA for the CDR3: TGTGCCAGCAGCCCTACAGGGGAGAAGCAGTACTTC. The encoded protein is CASSPTGEKQYF.

The chain couples TRBV11-1 to TRBJ2-1, with a weak D call TRBD1 (5 bases). This CDR3 contains 13 residues. V shed 3 bases and J shed 5 bases, with 8 bases lying between them. The germline gives CDR1 SGHAT, CDR2 FQDESV (reference sequence). The CDR3 sequence: CASSFQGDNEQFF. CDR3 coding DNA: TGTGCCAGCAGCTTCCAGGGCGACAATGAGCAGTTCTTC.

The V call is TRBV5-5, the J call TRBJ2-1; tentative D call: TRBD2 (6 bases). Trimming stripped 0 bases from V and 0 bases from J, with 13 bases between. The CDR3 covers 17 residues. Germline CDR1 reads SGHKS; CDR2 reads YYEKEE (reference sequence). The CDR3 DNA is TGTGCCAGCAGCTTGGGGCTAGGGAGGAGCTCCTACAATGAGCAGTTCTTC. This codes for CASSLGLGRSSYNEQFF.